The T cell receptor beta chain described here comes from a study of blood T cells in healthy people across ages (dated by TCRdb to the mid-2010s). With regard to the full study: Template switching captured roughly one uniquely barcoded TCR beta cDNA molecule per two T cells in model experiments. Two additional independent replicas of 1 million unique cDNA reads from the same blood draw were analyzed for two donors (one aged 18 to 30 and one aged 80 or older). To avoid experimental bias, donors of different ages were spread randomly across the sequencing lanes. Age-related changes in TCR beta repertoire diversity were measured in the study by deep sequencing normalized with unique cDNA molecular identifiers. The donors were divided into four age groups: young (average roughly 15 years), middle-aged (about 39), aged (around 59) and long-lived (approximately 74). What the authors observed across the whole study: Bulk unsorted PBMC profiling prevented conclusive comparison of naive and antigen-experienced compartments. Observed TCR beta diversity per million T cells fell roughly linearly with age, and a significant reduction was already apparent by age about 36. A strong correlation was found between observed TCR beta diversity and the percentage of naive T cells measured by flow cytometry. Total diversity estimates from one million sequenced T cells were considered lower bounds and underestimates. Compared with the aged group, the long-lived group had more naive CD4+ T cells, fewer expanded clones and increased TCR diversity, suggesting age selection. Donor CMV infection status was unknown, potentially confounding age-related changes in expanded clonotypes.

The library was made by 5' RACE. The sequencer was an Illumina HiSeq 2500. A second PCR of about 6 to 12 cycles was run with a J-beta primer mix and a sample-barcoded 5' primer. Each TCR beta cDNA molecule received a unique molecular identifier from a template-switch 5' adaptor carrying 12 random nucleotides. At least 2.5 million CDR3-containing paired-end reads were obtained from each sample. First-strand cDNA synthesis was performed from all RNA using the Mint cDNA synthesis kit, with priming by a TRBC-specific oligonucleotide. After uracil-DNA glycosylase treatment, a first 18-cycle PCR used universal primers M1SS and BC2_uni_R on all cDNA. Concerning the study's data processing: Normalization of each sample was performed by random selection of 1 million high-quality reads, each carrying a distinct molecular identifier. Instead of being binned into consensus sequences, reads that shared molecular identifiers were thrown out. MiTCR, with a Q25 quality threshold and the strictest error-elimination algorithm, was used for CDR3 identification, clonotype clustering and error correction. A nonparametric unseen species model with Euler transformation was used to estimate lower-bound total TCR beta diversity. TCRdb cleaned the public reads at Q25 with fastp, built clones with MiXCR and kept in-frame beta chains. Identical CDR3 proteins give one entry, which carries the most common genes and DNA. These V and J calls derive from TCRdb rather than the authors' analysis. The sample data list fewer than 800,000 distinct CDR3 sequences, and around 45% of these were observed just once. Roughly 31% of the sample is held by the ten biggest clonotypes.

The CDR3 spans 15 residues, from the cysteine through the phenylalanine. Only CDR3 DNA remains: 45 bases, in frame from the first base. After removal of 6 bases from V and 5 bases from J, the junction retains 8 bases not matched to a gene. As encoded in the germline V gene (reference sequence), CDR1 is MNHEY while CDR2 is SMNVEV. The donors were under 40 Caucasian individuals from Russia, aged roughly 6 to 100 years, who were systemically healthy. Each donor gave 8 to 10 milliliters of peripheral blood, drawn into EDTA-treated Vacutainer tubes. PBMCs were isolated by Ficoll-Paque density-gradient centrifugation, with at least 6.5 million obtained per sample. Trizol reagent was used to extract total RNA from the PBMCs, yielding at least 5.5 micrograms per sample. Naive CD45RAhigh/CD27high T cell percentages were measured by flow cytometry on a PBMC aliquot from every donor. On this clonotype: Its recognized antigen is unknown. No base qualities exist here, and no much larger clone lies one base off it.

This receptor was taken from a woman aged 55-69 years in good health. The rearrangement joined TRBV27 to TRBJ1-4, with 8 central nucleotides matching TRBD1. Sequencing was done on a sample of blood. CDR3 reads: CASSPQGGRNEKLFF. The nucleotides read TGTGCCAGCAGCCCACAGGGGGGGCGGAATGAAAAACTGTTTTTT.